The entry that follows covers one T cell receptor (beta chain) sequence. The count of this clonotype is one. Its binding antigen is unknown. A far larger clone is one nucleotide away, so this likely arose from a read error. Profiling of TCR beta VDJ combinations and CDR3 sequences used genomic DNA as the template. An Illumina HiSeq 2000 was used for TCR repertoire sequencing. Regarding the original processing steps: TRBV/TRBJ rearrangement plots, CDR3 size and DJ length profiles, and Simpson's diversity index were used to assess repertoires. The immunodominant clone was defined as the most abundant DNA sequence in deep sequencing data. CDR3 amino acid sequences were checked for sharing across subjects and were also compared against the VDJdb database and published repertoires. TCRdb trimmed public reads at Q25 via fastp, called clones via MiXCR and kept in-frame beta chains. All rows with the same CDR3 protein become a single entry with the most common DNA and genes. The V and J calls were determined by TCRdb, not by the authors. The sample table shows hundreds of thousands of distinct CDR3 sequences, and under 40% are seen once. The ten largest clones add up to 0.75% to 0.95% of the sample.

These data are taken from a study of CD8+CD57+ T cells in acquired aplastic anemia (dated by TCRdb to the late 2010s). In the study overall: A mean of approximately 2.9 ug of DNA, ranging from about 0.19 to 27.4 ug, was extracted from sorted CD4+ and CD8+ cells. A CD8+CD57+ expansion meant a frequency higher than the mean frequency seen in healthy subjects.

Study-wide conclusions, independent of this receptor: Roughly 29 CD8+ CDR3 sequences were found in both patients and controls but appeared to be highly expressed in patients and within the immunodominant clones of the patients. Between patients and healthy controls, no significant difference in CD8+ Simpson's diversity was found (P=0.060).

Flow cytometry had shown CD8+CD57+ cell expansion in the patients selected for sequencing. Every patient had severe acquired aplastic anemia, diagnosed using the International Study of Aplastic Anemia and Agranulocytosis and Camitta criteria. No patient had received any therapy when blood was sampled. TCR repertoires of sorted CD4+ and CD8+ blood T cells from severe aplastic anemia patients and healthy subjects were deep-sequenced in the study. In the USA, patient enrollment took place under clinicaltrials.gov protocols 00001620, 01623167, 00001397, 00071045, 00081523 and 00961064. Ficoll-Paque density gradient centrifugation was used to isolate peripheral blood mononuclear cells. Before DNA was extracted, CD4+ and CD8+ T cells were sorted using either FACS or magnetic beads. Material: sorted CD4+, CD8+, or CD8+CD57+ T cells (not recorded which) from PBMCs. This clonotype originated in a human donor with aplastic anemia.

In nucleotides, the sequence is TGTGCCAGCAGCTTAAGCTCCTACGATGAGCAGTTCTTC. This translates into CASSLSSYDEQFF. The chain employs TRBV7-9 and TRBJ2-1, with the D gene call left open. The germline V gene (reference sequence) supplies CDR1 SEHNR and CDR2 FQNEAQ. The CDR3 sequence holds 13 residues, the cysteine and phenylalanine included. CDR3 DNA is the only sequence kept; it has 39 bases, read in frame from the first base.